The 16 T cell receptor beta chains below all came from one sample that was sequenced in a study of blood T cell repertoires in COVID-19. The table came from immunoSEQ multiplex PCR; TCRdb's copy has only in-frame clones and leaves some out. The sample lists a few hundred thousand clones; roughly 89% were seen once. The sequencing input was peripheral blood. Receptor source: a man in his fifties or sixties with acute or convalescent COVID-19.

This clone was seen more than once but under ten times. The rearrangement joins TRBV20-1 to TRBJ1-1; D is undetermined. Germline values: CDR1 DFQATT, CDR2 SNEGSKA (reference sequence). The CDR3 length is 11 residues. The V and J ends lost 8 bases and 4 bases respectively, with 11 bases between them. CDR3 protein: CSPRESTEAFF. As DNA, the CDR3 is TGCAGTCCAAGGGAGTCCACTGAAGCTTTCTTT.

The CDR3 bases are TGTGCCAGCAGCTCTGCCCGGGACAGTTTATACGAGCAGTACTTC. Amino acids: CASSSARDSLYEQYF. This sequence joins TRBV7-8 and TRBJ2-7, with TRBD1 matching 7 bases. This CDR3 is 15 amino acids long. With 4 bases clipped from V and 4 bases from J, the junction kept 10 bases outside the gene matches. From germline, CDR1 is SGHVS and CDR2 FQNEAQ.

This clone was recorded once. The chain carries TRBV7-9 and TRBJ2-7; perhaps TRBD2 as D (5 bases). The CDR3 covers 16 residues. The V gene's germline CDR1 is SEHNR and CDR2 FQNEAQ (reference sequence). V dropped 5 bases and J dropped 2 bases, with 19 bases sitting between them. CDR3 sequence reads: CASSHSSGLSPYEQYF. The CDR3 coding sequence is TGTGCCAGCAGCCATAGCTCGGGGTTATCCCCCTACGAGCAGTACTTC. Variable domain in full (rest from reference TRBV7-9 and TRBJ2-7): DTGVSQNPRHKITKRGQNVTFRCDPISEHNRLYWYRQTLGQGPEFLTYFQNEAQLEKSRLLSDRFSAERPKGSFSTLEIQRTEQGDSAMYLCASSHSSGLSPYEQYFGPGTRLTVT.

V gene TRBV29-1 combines with J gene TRBJ2-5; 10 bases line up with TRBD1. This CDR3 region has 14 residues. In germline, CDR1 is SQVTM, CDR2 ANQGSEA. Trimming removed 0 bases from V and 4 bases from J; junction bases left unmatched: 2. CDR3 sequence: CSVEEGTGAETQYF. CDR3 nucleotides: TGCAGCGTTGAAGAGGGGACAGGGGCAGAGACCCAGTACTTC.

The J gene is TRBJ2-7, the V gene TRBV30, with D possibly being TRBD2 (6 bases). Trimming removed 3 bases from V and 5 bases from J, with 23 bases in between. From germline, CDR1 is GTSNPN and CDR2 SVGIG (reference sequence). This CDR3 has 16 residues. CDR3 loop: CAWRGGSYGGGNEQYF. The CDR3 DNA follows: TGTGCCTGGAGGGGGGGTTCTTACGGCGGAGGGAACGAGCAGTACTTC.

This chain connects TRBV29-1 to TRBJ2-5, with a weak D call TRBD2 (6 bases). Germline V gene data show CDR1 as SQVTM and CDR2 as ANQGSEA. Trimming took off 4 bases at V and 5 bases at J, with 14 bases between the two ends. The CDR3 runs 13 residues. The CDR3 DNA reads TGCAGCGTTGGCGGGACTCAGCACGAGACCCAGTACTTC. It codes for CSVGGTQHETQYF.

The V gene is TRBV7-9, the J gene TRBJ1-2; perhaps TRBD1 as D (6 bases). This CDR3 has 17 residues. Looked up from germline, CDR1 is SEHNR and CDR2 is FQNEAQ (reference sequence). V dropped 2 bases and J dropped 4 bases, with 20 bases sitting between them. The CDR3 here is CASSLIAVQGYSYGYTF. The CDR3 bases are TGTGCCAGCAGCTTAATTGCGGTACAGGGCTATTCCTATGGCTACACCTTC.

The chain recombines TRBV4-1 with TRBJ1-2, with unresolved D. The V end was cut by 0 bases, the J end by 4 bases, with 9 bases between. Germline assignment: CDR1 MGHRA and CDR2 YSYEKL. This CDR3 region has 14 residues. The CDR3 protein is CASSQDTGIYGYTF. The CDR3, as DNA: TGCGCCAGCAGCCAAGATACCGGTATCTATGGCTACACCTTC.

The J gene is TRBJ2-1, the V gene TRBV11-1, with a tentative D call TRBD2 (5 bases). CDR1 and CDR2 (germline): SGHAT, FQDESV (reference sequence). The CDR3 has 15 residues. V lost 0 bases and J 3 bases, leaving 9 bases between the germline ends. The CDR3, as DNA: TGTGCCAGCAGCTTAGCGGTCGGGGACTACAATGAGCAGTTCTTC. The encoded protein is CASSLAVGDYNEQFF.

V gene TRBV29-1 combines with J gene TRBJ2-7; possible D gene TRBD1, 5 bases. The V gene's germline CDR1 is SQVTM and CDR2 ANQGSEA. Trimming stripped 4 bases from V and 2 bases from J, with 12 bases between. This CDR3 contains 13 residues. The CDR3 protein is CSVVPDRAYEQYF. CDR3 bases: TGCAGCGTTGTCCCTGACAGAGCCTACGAGCAGTACTTC.

The rearrangement links TRBV15 to TRBJ2-7; 7 nucleotides align to TRBD2. The CDR3 sequence is 15 residues long. V trimming: 5 bases; J trimming: 1 base; junction bases outside the gene matches: 8. Germline CDR1 LNHNV, CDR2 YYDKDF (reference sequence). CDR3 sequence (DNA): TGTGCCACCAGCGACTCTAGCGGTGGTTCCTACGAGCAGTACTTC. It translates to CATSDSSGGSYEQYF.

The chain links TRBV7-8 to TRBJ2-7; D perhaps matches TRBD1 (6 bases). The CDR3 spans 15 residues. Between the trimmed V and J ends, which lost 2 bases and 3 bases, there was a span of 14 bases. The V gene's germline CDR1 is SGHVS and CDR2 FQNEAQ. DNA of the CDR3: TGTGCCAGCAGCTTATTGGAACAGGGAATCTACGAGCAGTACTTC. It is translated as CASSLLEQGIYEQYF. The whole variable domain, filled in from reference TRBV7-8 and TRBJ2-7, reads GAGVSQSPRYKVAKRGQDVALRCDPISGHVSLFWYQQALGQGPEFLTYFQNEAQLDKSGLPSDRFFAERPEGSVSTLKIQRTQQEDSAVYLCASSLLEQGIYEQYFGPGTRLTVT.

This clone has only one observation. This chain joins TRBV3-1 (or the pseudogene TRBV3-2) and TRBJ2-5; D is perhaps TRBD2 (7 bases). Between the trimmed V and J ends, which lost 0 bases and 5 bases, there was a span of 22 bases. Looked up from germline, CDR1 is LGHDT and CDR2 is YNNKEL (reference sequence). CDR3 length equals 18 residues. CDR3 bases: TGTGCCAGCAGCCAAGAAAGGGGGGGTCAGCCTAGGTGGGAGACCCAGTACTTC. Its protein product is CASSQERGGQPRWETQYF.

This clone showed up just once. The chain combines TRBV5-1 with TRBJ2-2; D is perhaps TRBD2 (5 bases). The CDR3 sequence is 15 residues long. V was trimmed by 7 bases and J by 4 bases, leaving 17 bases between them. Germline-derived CDR1 and CDR2 are SGHRS and YFSETQ. In DNA form, the CDR3 reads TGCGCCAGCCGGGAAGCAGTAACCGTCACCGGGGAGCTGTTTTTT. It codes for CASREAVTVTGELFF.

The gene calls are TRBV2 and TRBJ2-7, with D possibly being TRBD2 (6 bases). Germline assignment: CDR1 SNHLY and CDR2 FYNNEI. V was clipped by 7 bases and J by 6 bases, with 19 bases between them. CDR3 length equals 14 residues. CDR3 in DNA: TGTGCCAGCACCGAAACAGTGACCGGGGGCGAGCAGTACTTC. Amino acids: CASTETVTGGEQYF.

V and J are TRBV27 and TRBJ2-7; the match to TRBD1 covers 7 bases. J was trimmed by 6 bases and V by 3 bases; bases with no gene match: 8. Germline V lookup: CDR1 MNHEY, CDR2 SMNVEV (reference sequence). This CDR3 is 14 amino acids long. As DNA, the CDR3 is TGTGCCAGCAGTTTCGGGGACAGCCTAGGCGAGCAGTACTTC. This translates into CASSFGDSLGEQYF.